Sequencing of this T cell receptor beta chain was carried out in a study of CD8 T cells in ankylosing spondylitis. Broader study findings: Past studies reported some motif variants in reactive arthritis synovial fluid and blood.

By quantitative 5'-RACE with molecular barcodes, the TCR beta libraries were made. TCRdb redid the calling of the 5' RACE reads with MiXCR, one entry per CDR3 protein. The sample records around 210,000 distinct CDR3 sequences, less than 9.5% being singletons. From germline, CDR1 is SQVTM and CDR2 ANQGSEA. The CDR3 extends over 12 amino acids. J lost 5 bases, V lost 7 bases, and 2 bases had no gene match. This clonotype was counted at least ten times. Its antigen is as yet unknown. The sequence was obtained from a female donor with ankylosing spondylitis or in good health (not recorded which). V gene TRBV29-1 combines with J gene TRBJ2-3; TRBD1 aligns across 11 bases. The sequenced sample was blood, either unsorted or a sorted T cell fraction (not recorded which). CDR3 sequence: CSGGQGEDTQYF. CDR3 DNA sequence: TGCAGCGGGGGACAGGGGGAAGATACGCAGTATTTT.